This TCR beta chain was identified during a study of blood T cell repertoires in COVID-19. About the study: Samples taken during acute and convalescent COVID-19 were collected in the United States, Italy and Spain. T cells, B-cell-depleted T cells, or PBMCs provided the cDNA or gDNA that served as material.

Followed over time, Seattle patients had been enrolled while infection was active. Authors' data handling: Estimated nucleated cell counts came from reference gene primer amplification. Sequencing used immunoSEQ multiplex PCR; TCRdb keeps in-frame clones, though not all of them. V and J calls and clone size are as listed in that table; D and trimming were resolved from the DNA. This repertoire shows 350,000 to 450,000 clones, about 86% found once; its top ten account for around 7.5%. Germline V CDR1 and CDR2: SQVTM, ANQGSEA. The length of the CDR3 is 15 residues. The V and J ends lost 2 bases and 6 bases, in that order; junction bases with no gene match: 9.

The chain recombines TRBV29-1 with TRBJ2-3; TRBD2 matches at 9 bases. The receptor was isolated from a woman aged 60 to 75 with COVID-19, enrolled during active disease. The sample consisted of peripheral blood. CDR3 DNA: TGCAGCGTTGAACTGGTAGCGGGGGTTAAGGATACGCAGTATTTT. The encoded protein is CSVELVAGVKDTQYF.